A selection of T cell receptor beta chains follows, all from one sample in a study of technical replicates of blood from four donors. Sequencing used immunoSEQ multiplex PCR; TCRdb keeps in-frame clones, though not all of them. The sample records 85,000 to 100,000 clones, around 94% being singletons. The sequencing sample was made of T cells isolated from PBMCs. These receptors were taken from a human donor in good health. CDR3s include the opening cysteine and the closing phenylalanine or tryptophan. D genes are given only for firm matches. Clone size is shown for a subset of rows, as once, few, many or a class of expanded clone.

V gene	J gene	CDR3 length	clone size	D gene	CDR3 DNA	CDR3 protein
TRBV10-1	TRBJ1-1	14	.	.	TGCGCCAGCAGTGAGTCGATCTCCGGTTCTCTCGCTTTCTTT	CASSESISGSLAFF
TRBV5-1	TRBJ2-3	13	.	TRBD2	TGCGCCAGCTGCGGGAGGACCACAGATACGCAGTATTTT	CASCGRTTDTQYF
TRBV6-1	TRBJ1-1	13	.	.	TGTGCCAGCAGTGTCAGGGGTAATTCTGAAGCTTTCTTT	CASSVRGNSEAFF
TRBV2	TRBJ1-5	13	.	TRBD1	TGTGCCAGCACCGGGACAGGGTATCAGCCCCAGCATTTT	CASTGTGYQPQHF
TRBV14	TRBJ1-2	15	.	.	TGTGCCAGCAGCCAAGATTTCGAGGCTCGCTATGGCTACACCTTC	CASSQDFEARYGYTF
TRBV29-1	TRBJ2-1	14	.	TRBD2	TGCAGCGTGGATCCTAGCGGCGCCTACAATGAGCAGTTCTTC	CSVDPSGAYNEQFF
TRBV15	TRBJ1-1	13	.	.	TGTGCCACCAGCAGAGATTTTAGAACTGAAGCTTTCTTT	CATSRDFRTEAFF
TRBV5-1	TRBJ2-7	17	once	TRBD2	TGCGCCCGGATCCGACAGTCCGTGCGCGGGAGCGTCAACGAGCAGTACTTC	CARIRQSVRGSVNEQYF
TRBV5-1	TRBJ1-3	16	.	TRBD1	TGCGCCAGCAGCTCGGGACAGGGGGCGTCAGGAAACACCATATATTTT	CASSSGQGASGNTIYF
TRBV7-9	TRBJ1-5	19	.	TRBD1	TGTGCCAGCAGCCCCGCTCGGGACAGGGCCGAGGGACCCAATCAGCCCCAGCATTTT	CASSPARDRAEGPNQPQHF
TRBV6-5	TRBJ2-5	15	.	TRBD2	TGTGCCACCATGGGGCTAGCGGGAGCTAGGGAGACCCAGTACTTC	CATMGLAGARETQYF
TRBV5-6	TRBJ2-3	15	.	.	TGTGCCAGCAGCTTGGCGGCGGACTTCACAGATACGCAGTATTTT	CASSLAADFTDTQYF
TRBV10-2	TRBJ1-1	14	.	.	TGCGCCAGCAGACAGGGTGCAGGGTACACTGAAGCTTTCTTT	CASRQGAGYTEAFF
TRBV5-1	TRBJ1-5	14	.	TRBD1	TGCGCCAGCAGCACCTCGACAGGGGAACAGCCCCAGCATTTT	CASSTSTGEQPQHF